This TCR beta chain was retrieved from a study of cytomegalovirus exposure and HLA in healthy donors. Per the germline V gene, CDR1 is ENHRY and CDR2 is SYGVKD. Trimming removed 8 bases from V and 1 base from J, with 8 bases in between. CDR3 size: 13 residues. Study-wide findings and caveats: Associated with cytomegalovirus, according to the listing, were 150 to 200 TCR beta chains. In a later analysis, several top co-occurrence clusters appeared linked to parvovirus B19, influenza, CMV and Epstein-Barr virus.

For this clone: Its antigen is not identified.

It was with 60 Vbeta and 13 Jbeta primers that the PCR ran. Profiled with immunoSEQ multiplex PCR; TCRdb holds only in-frame clones, not every one. The repertoire holds about 95,000 clones, with 82% as singletons. This receptor was identified in a man aged 30-40 years in good health and CMV-seropositive. The specimen was PBMCs. The chain uses TRBV10-3 and TRBJ2-2; D uncertain. CDR3 protein: CAIGGQNTGELFF. Written as DNA, the CDR3 is TGTGCCATCGGTGGGCAGAACACCGGGGAGCTGTTTTTT.